The clone carrying this TCR beta chain was seen ten or more times. Its target is unknown. This entry comes from a study of T-cell memory formation after mild COVID-19. The CDR3 spans 13 residues. Trimming removed 1 base from V and 8 bases from J; junction bases left unmatched: 4. Germline loops: CDR1 GTSNPN, CDR2 SVGIG (reference sequence). General study findings and limits: Some clones that responded turned up in pre-infection memory, which suggests that cross-reactive memory joined in. Most CD4+ clones that shrank were in CM and EM, while CD8+ ones turned up in EMRA. Clones that got smaller from day 15 to 85 had even CD4/CD8, while clones growing later tipped toward CD4+.

TCRdb reanalysed the 5' RACE reads using MiXCR and keeps one entry per CDR3 protein. This repertoire shows under 550,000 distinct CDR3 sequences, about a sixth found once; its top ten account for roughly 21%. Sequenced input: PBMCs or a T cell subset sorted from them (not recorded which). V is TRBV30 and J is TRBJ2-4, with TRBD1 matching over 8 bases. The TCR originated in a man younger than 35 who had mild COVID-19 (a few samples of this study predate the infection). Cell type and time point are not known. CDR3 DNA sequence: TGTGCCTGGAGTGCAGGGGGCAGGGACATTCAGTACTTC. Translation: CAWSAGGRDIQYF.